This T cell receptor beta chain was recovered during a study of blood T cell repertoires in COVID-19. Overall study context: Sites in the United States, Italy and Spain provided acute and convalescent COVID-19 samples. T cells, B-cell-depleted T cells, or PBMCs provided the cDNA or gDNA that served as material.

Authors' data handling: For nucleated cells, counts were estimated from reference gene primer amplification. Measured with immunoSEQ multiplex PCR; TCRdb has only the in-frame clones, and not every one. That table furnishes V, J and clone size, whereas the DNA furnished D and trimming. The sample consists of fewer than 150,000 clones, about 80% of them appearing once. CDR3 length: 12 residues. CDR1 MNHEY and CDR2 SVGAGI come from the germline V gene. V was clipped by 8 bases and J by 7 bases, with 12 bases between them. Sequenced input: peripheral blood. The TCR sequence derives from a human donor in a cohort sampled during active COVID-19. The chain employs TRBV6-5 and TRBJ2-1; possible D gene TRBD2, 6 bases. This CDR3 reads CASHNRGNEQFF. CDR3 DNA sequence: TGTGCCAGCCATAACCGGGGGAATGAGCAGTTCTTC.